Listed here are 26 T cell receptor beta chains from one sample, sequenced in a study of regulatory T cells in long-lasting Graves disease. iRepertoire HTBI primers and Arm-PCR of CDR3 regions built TCR beta libraries. MiXCR was run by TCRdb on the multiplex PCR reads, yielding one entry per CDR3 protein. The sample includes 250,000 or so distinct CDR3 sequences, around 20% of them seen just once. The time point is: newly diagnosed GD, antithyroid drugs for less than 3 months. With RNA extracted from PBMCs as input, the TCR library was made. This material consisted of peripheral blood mononuclear cells (PBMCs), taken at new diagnosis, from a patient treated with antithyroid drugs. These TCRs come from a female donor with Graves disease.

There are a few counts of this clonotype. Compared with germline, one end of the junction differs, possibly owing to a read error. The chain couples TRBV7-2 to TRBJ2-3; D is uncertain. CDR3 size: 11 residues. The V gene's germline CDR1 is SGHTA and CDR2 FQGNSA. The CDR3 region is CANSPLDTQYF. Here the CDR3 DNA reads TGTGCCAACAGCCCTTTGGATACGCAGTATTTT.

This clonotype occurred many times. The V gene is TRBV2, the J gene TRBJ2-2, with TRBD2 identical over 14 bases. With V trimmed by 10 bases and J by 6 bases, 4 bases remained unmatched. In germline, CDR1 is SNHLY, CDR2 FYNNEI. The CDR3 loop spans 14 amino acids. The CDR3 DNA reads TGTGCCACAGGGACTAGCGGGAGTTCCGGGGAGCTGTTTTTT. This codes for CATGTSGSSGELFF.

This clonotype has ten or more counts. The V gene is TRBV6-2 or TRBV6-3, the J gene TRBJ2-1, with a tentative D call TRBD2 (5 bases). Germline values: CDR1 MNHEY, CDR2 SVGEGT. V was clipped by 7 bases and J by 2 bases, with 18 bases between them. The CDR3 consists of 16 residues. CDR3 sequence reads: CASNPNLAPPYNEQFF. The CDR3 DNA sequence: TGTGCCAGCAATCCGAATCTAGCCCCCCCCTACAATGAGCAGTTCTTC.

This clonotype showed up many times. The chain joins TRBV18 to TRBJ2-5, with D maybe TRBD1 (5 bases). The germline V gene has CDR1 KGHSH and CDR2 LQKENI. The V end was cut by 3 bases, the J end by 5 bases, with 13 bases between. The CDR3 sequence is 14 residues long. DNA for the CDR3: TGTGCCAGCTCACCGGACACGGACGTTGAGACCCAGTACTTC. This encodes CASSPDTDVETQYF.

This clonotype was counted many times. The chain is built from TRBV7-9 and TRBJ2-7; D is unclear. Trimming removed 1 base at V and 6 bases at J, with 7 bases between. Germline lookup yields CDR1 SEHNR and CDR2 FQNEAQ (reference sequence). The CDR3 runs 12 residues. As DNA, the CDR3 is TGTGCCAGCAGCTTAGATGCTTTCGAGCAGTACTTC. Amino acid sequence: CASSLDAFEQYF. Looking up the rest from reference TRBV7-9 and TRBJ2-7 gives the full variable domain: DTGVSQNPRHKITKRGQNVTFRCDPISEHNRLYWYRQTLGQGPEFLTYFQNEAQLEKSRLLSDRFSAERPKGSFSTLEIQRTEQGDSAMYLCASSLDAFEQYFGPGTRLTVT.

The sample holds many counts of this clonotype. The V gene is TRBV5-8, the J gene TRBJ1-6; no definite D call. Trimming shortened V by 5 bases and J by 5 bases, and 11 bases separated the two germline ends. CDR3 length equals 14 residues. CDR1 is SGHTS, CDR2 YDEGEE, per germline. Here the CDR3 DNA reads TGTGCCAGCAGTCCGGGCCACGATAATTCACCCCTCCACTTT. Protein product: CASSPGHDNSPLHF.

This clonotype was seen only a few times. V gene TRBV7-3 combines with J gene TRBJ1-2; tentatively, D is TRBD1 (5 bases). Germline V gene sequence: CDR1 SGHTA, CDR2 FQGTGA. The CDR3 has 16 amino acids. Trimming cost V 4 bases and J 4 bases, with 19 bases left between them. This CDR3 reads CASSSISGTGFYGYTF. CDR3 DNA: TGTGCCAGCAGCTCGATCTCCGGGACCGGATTCTATGGCTACACCTTC.

This clonotype appeared many times. The chain has TRBV20-1 and TRBJ2-4; D gene uncertain. This CDR3 spans 13 amino acids. Germline assignment: CDR1 DFQATT and CDR2 SNEGSKA (reference sequence). V lost 5 bases, J lost 6 bases, and 14 bases lay in between. The CDR3 protein is CSAPNDGSNIQYF. The CDR3 DNA follows: TGCAGTGCTCCTAATGACGGGTCAAACATTCAGTACTTC.

Many counts were recorded for this clonotype. V and J are TRBV11-2 and TRBJ2-2; 7 bases agree with TRBD1. The CDR3 is 17 amino acids. Trimming removed 0 bases from V and 4 bases from J; junction bases left unmatched: 8. Germline V gene lookup returns CDR1 SGHAT and CDR2 FQNNGV. CDR3 sequence reads: CASSLDRDSSSTGELFF. Here the CDR3 DNA reads TGTGCCAGCAGCTTAGATAGGGACAGCTCGAGCACCGGGGAGCTGTTTTTT.

The CDR3 here is CASSYGQGGYEQYF. The CDR3 bases are TGTGCCAGCAGTTATGGACAGGGGGGCTACGAGCAGTACTTC. This chain joins TRBV6-5 and TRBJ2-7, with TRBD1 matching over 10 bases. V dropped 3 bases and J dropped 3; count of bases not matched to a gene: 2. The CDR3 extends over 14 amino acids. Germline CDR1 reads MNHEY; CDR2 reads SVGAGI.

This clonotype was seen ten or more times. The V and J genes are TRBV20-1 and TRBJ1-2; D not certain. Germline-derived CDR1 and CDR2 are DFQATT and SNEGSKA (reference sequence). V lost 7 bases and J lost 4, with 13 bases in between. The CDR3 loop spans 12 amino acids. For the CDR3, the DNA is TGCAGTGTCCCCGACCGCCGCTATGGCTACACCTTC. This codes for CSVPDRRYGYTF.

This clonotype was observed a few times. The chain couples TRBV3-1 to TRBJ2-2; D unresolved. Germline CDR1 is LGHDT and CDR2 is YNNKEL (reference sequence). CDR3 length: 13 amino acids. Trimming took 1 base from V and 4 from J, leaving 4 bases between them. Here the CDR3 reads CASSQARTGELFF. The CDR3 bases are TGTGCCAGCAGCCAAGCGCGCACCGGGGAGCTGTTTTTT.

The V call is TRBV19, the J call TRBJ2-3; D is perhaps TRBD1 (6 bases). CDR1 and CDR2 from the germline V gene are LNHDA and SQIVND (reference sequence). This CDR3 is 14 amino acids long. Trimming pared 5 bases from V and 1 base from J, leaving 10 bases between. The CDR3: CASSQGRRTDTQYF. CDR3 sequence (DNA): TGTGCCAGTAGTCAGGGGCGACGCACAGATACGCAGTATTTT.

This clonotype was recorded many times. The chain has TRBV7-9 and TRBJ1-2; TRBD1 matches 7 bases. In germline, CDR1 is SEHNR, CDR2 FQNEAQ (reference sequence). Trimming at V came to 6 bases and at J to 4 bases, leaving 11 bases not matched to a gene. This CDR3 comprises 15 residues. The CDR3 coding sequence is TGTGCCAGCAGTCCCCCCCAGACAGGGTCCTATGGCTACACCTTC. Protein: CASSPPQTGSYGYTF.

This clonotype was seen many times. The chain couples TRBV20-1 to TRBJ2-4, with D perhaps matching TRBD1 or TRBD2 (6 bases each). The CDR3 loop spans 14 amino acids. Germline values: CDR1 DFQATT, CDR2 SNEGSKA (reference sequence). V was shortened by 5 bases and J by 4 bases, with 15 bases between the two germline ends. CDR3 protein: CSAPAWGAKNIQYF. CDR3 DNA: TGCAGTGCTCCTGCCTGGGGGGCGAAAAACATTCAGTACTTC.

This clonotype was counted a single time. The chain joins TRBV7-9 to TRBJ2-7, with D hard to call. V lost 1 base and J 3 bases, leaving 16 bases between the germline ends. The CDR3 has 16 amino acids. Per the germline V gene, CDR1 is SEHNR and CDR2 is FQNEAQ (reference sequence). CDR3 sequence reads: CASSLGPPGLGYEQYF. DNA of the CDR3: TGTGCCAGCAGCTTAGGGCCCCCGGGTCTCGGCTACGAGCAGTACTTC. Full variable domain (remainder filled in from reference TRBV7-9 and TRBJ2-7): DTGVSQNPRHKITKRGQNVTFRCDPISEHNRLYWYRQTLGQGPEFLTYFQNEAQLEKSRLLSDRFSAERPKGSFSTLEIQRTEQGDSAMYLCASSLGPPGLGYEQYFGPGTRLTVT.

This clonotype was observed many times. The V call is TRBV20-1, the J call TRBJ2-5; 9 bases are shared with TRBD2. V shed 0 bases and J 5 bases; nucleotides not matched to a gene: 7. This CDR3 comprises 15 residues. Germline CDR1 DFQATT, CDR2 SNEGSKA (reference sequence). In DNA, the CDR3 is TGCAGTGCTAGAGATCGAGCTACTAGCGGGGAGACCCAGTACTTC. Its translation: CSARDRATSGETQYF.

This clonotype has more than one count but fewer than ten. The chain employs TRBV19 and TRBJ1-2, with 9 bases fitting TRBD1. Germline V gives CDR1 LNHDA, CDR2 SQIVND (reference sequence). V gave up 4 bases and J gave up 7 bases; unmatched junction bases: 7. The CDR3 loop spans 14 amino acids. The CDR3 nucleotides are TGTGCCAGTAGTAGGCCGGGACAGGGAGGTGGCTACACCTTC. Translating gives CASSRPGQGGGYTF.

The chain has TRBV18 and TRBJ1-1, with 11 bases lining up with TRBD1. This CDR3 spans 15 amino acids. Per the germline V gene, CDR1 is KGHSH and CDR2 is LQKENI. V lost 4 bases to trimming and J lost 4 bases; unmatched junction nucleotides: 5. The CDR3 protein is CASSRGTGGSTEAFF. The DNA of the CDR3 is TGTGCCAGCTCACGGGGGACAGGGGGGTCCACTGAAGCTTTCTTT.

This clonotype was picked up many times. The chain is built from TRBV20-1 and TRBJ2-7; 12 positions agree with TRBD2. This CDR3 has 13 residues. In germline, CDR1 is DFQATT, CDR2 SNEGSKA (reference sequence). The V and J ends lost 7 bases and 4 bases, in that order; junction bases with no gene match: 5. DNA for the CDR3: TGCAGTGGCCGGACTAGCGGGATATACGAGCAGTACTTC. As protein: CSGRTSGIYEQYF.

This clonotype was counted ten times or more. V gene TRBV24-1 combines with J gene TRBJ2-1; no definite D call. In germline, CDR1 is KGHDR, CDR2 SFDVKD. V dropped 4 bases and J dropped 0 bases, with 12 bases sitting between them. The CDR3 is made up of 16 amino acids. CDR3: CATSERGKLSYNEQFF. CDR3 DNA sequence: TGTGCCACCAGTGAGAGAGGCAAACTCTCCTACAATGAGCAGTTCTTC.

This clonotype came up once. A single base separates this from a much larger clone, so it may be a read error. The V gene is TRBV7-9, the J gene TRBJ1-6, with a possible D match to TRBD1 (5 bases). Germline V CDR1 and CDR2: SEHNR, FQNEAQ (reference sequence). This CDR3 is built from 15 residues. The germline V and J ends were trimmed by 1 base and 7 bases, with 11 bases remaining between them. For the CDR3, the DNA is TGTGCCAGCAGCTTAGGAGAGGGGAGCAATTCACCCCTCCACTTT. Its translation is CASSLGEGSNSPLHF.

In the case of this clonotype: With only one base between it and a far larger clone, this is likely a read error. The gene calls are TRBV7-9 and TRBJ2-3; unclear D gene. CDR3 size: 11 residues. Germline CDR1 reads SEHNR; CDR2 reads FQNEAQ (reference sequence). Trimming left V 8 bases short and J 4 bases short, with 7 bases between. CDR3 sequence reads: CASAPADTQYF. CDR3 in DNA: TGTGCCAGCGCCCCTGCAGATACGCAGTATTTT.

This clonotype turned up a few times. V and J are TRBV20-1 and TRBJ2-2; 10 nucleotides align to TRBD2. This CDR3 comprises 15 residues. The J segment lost 5 bases and the V segment lost 6 bases, leaving 9 bases of the junction unmatched. Germline loops: CDR1 DFQATT, CDR2 SNEGSKA (reference sequence). CDR3 nucleotide sequence: TGCAGTGCAACCTGGACTAGCGGTCGAACCGGGGAGCTGTTTTTT. Its translation is CSATWTSGRTGELFF.

This clonotype was found many times. The chain carries TRBV3-1 and TRBJ1-1; 8 bases agree with TRBD1. The germline V gene encodes CDR1 LGHDT and CDR2 YNNKEL (reference sequence). The ends lost 3 bases at V and 10 bases at J; junction bases unmatched: 7. The CDR3 runs 13 residues. This CDR3 reads CASSHGDRPAAFF. CDR3 DNA sequence: TGTGCCAGCAGCCACGGGGACAGGCCTGCAGCTTTCTTT.

At least ten counts were recorded for this clonotype. This sequence joins TRBV5-1 and TRBJ2-2, with 7 bases aligning to TRBD1. Germline CDR1 is SGHRS and CDR2 is YFSETQ. J was trimmed by 6 bases and V by 3 bases; bases with no gene match: 8. There are 15 residues in the CDR3. CDR3 sequence reads: CASSSGGAGAGELFF. The CDR3 DNA sequence: TGCGCCAGCAGCTCAGGGGGTGCCGGGGCCGGGGAGCTGTTTTTT.